These 19 T cell receptor beta chains came from one sample sequenced in a study of blood T cell repertoires in COVID-19. The data were produced by immunoSEQ multiplex PCR, yet TCRdb's version contains in-frame clones alone and is incomplete. The table has more than 30,000 clones, 85% to 95% seen once; the top ten hold around 4%. Sequencing used peripheral blood. Every receptor here comes from a human donor with active COVID-19. The donor label of this sample is uncertain.

The chain carries TRBV5-1 and TRBJ2-1, with 8 bases matching TRBD1. J was trimmed by 3 bases and V by 3 bases; bases with no gene match: 5. This CDR3 is 15 amino acids long. CDR1 is SGHRS and CDR2 is YFSETQ in the germline V gene. DNA for the CDR3: TGCGCCAGCAGCTATACCGGGACAGGCTACAATGAGCAGTTCTTC. It yields the protein CASSYTGTGYNEQFF.

Written as DNA, the CDR3 is TGTGCCAGCAGCCGAAGGACTAGCGGGGGCAAGTACCAAGAGACCCAGTACTTC. This encodes CASSRRTSGGKYQETQYF. V is TRBV5-4 and J is TRBJ2-5; TRBD2 agrees at 13 bases. The CDR3 spans 18 residues. Germline V CDR1 and CDR2: SGHNT, YYREEE (reference sequence). V trimming: 4 bases; J trimming: 0 bases; junction bases outside the gene matches: 9.

The CDR3 DNA reads TGTGCCAGCAGCCCCGCGGGATATGGAAACACCATATATTTT. The encoded protein is CASSPAGYGNTIYF. The chain uses TRBV11-2 and TRBJ1-3; D uncertain. Germline V gene data show CDR1 as SGHAT and CDR2 as FQNNGV. V lost 5 bases and J 3 bases, leaving 11 bases between the germline ends. This CDR3 comprises 14 residues.

This clone was counted a few times. In DNA form, the CDR3 reads TGTGCCACCAGTGATATCCAGGGGACTGGAAACACCATATATTTT. Its translation is CATSDIQGTGNTIYF. The V gene is TRBV24-1, the J gene TRBJ1-3; weak D call: TRBD1 (6 bases). Trimming cost V 3 bases and J 2 bases, with 10 bases left between them. The CDR3 totals 15 residues. Per the germline V gene, CDR1 is KGHDR and CDR2 is SFDVKD.

The gene calls are TRBV3-1 (or the pseudogene TRBV3-2) and TRBJ2-5; 7 bases map to TRBD1. This CDR3 has 15 amino acids. V was clipped by 4 bases and J by 4 bases; unmatched bases: 9. Germline V gene lookup returns CDR1 LGHDT and CDR2 YNNKEL (reference sequence). CDR3 sequence: CASSPTGVGSETQYF. Here the CDR3 DNA reads TGTGCCAGCAGCCCAACAGGGGTAGGATCAGAGACCCAGTACTTC.

V and J are TRBV27 and TRBJ2-3; D unresolved. This CDR3 is 14 amino acids long. Germline V gives CDR1 MNHEY, CDR2 SMNVEV (reference sequence). CDR3 DNA: TGTCTCACAATGGAAGACGTACCCGGGGATACGCAGTATTTT. This translates into CLTMEDVPGDTQYF.

The chain links TRBV27 to TRBJ2-6, with 11 bases that match TRBD2. With V trimmed by 5 bases and J by 0 bases, 6 bases remained unmatched. The CDR3 has 18 residues. Germline V gives CDR1 MNHEY, CDR2 SMNVEV (reference sequence). CDR3 sequence reads: CASSAGLAAISGANVLTF. The CDR3, as DNA: TGTGCCAGCAGTGCGGGACTAGCGGCAATCTCTGGGGCCAACGTCCTGACTTTC.

The chain combines TRBV19 with TRBJ1-5, with D unclear. The CDR3 covers 12 residues. Germline CDR1 reads LNHDA; CDR2 reads SQIVND (reference sequence). The V end lost 9 bases, the J end lost 4 bases, and 10 bases lay between the germline ends. CDR3 bases: TGTGCCAGCCAGTATCCTAATCAGCCCCAGCATTTT. Translating it yields CASQYPNQPQHF.

This clone was detected only once. The chain is built from TRBV4-3 and TRBJ2-2; D perhaps matches TRBD2 (5 bases). CDR3 length: 15 residues. The germline V gene has CDR1 LGHNA and CDR2 YSLEER. The V and J ends lost 1 base and 5 bases respectively, with 11 bases between them. The DNA of the CDR3 is TGCGCCAGCAGCCAAGGAGGGAACCCTACCGGGGAGCTGTTTTTT. Translating it yields CASSQGGNPTGELFF.

The CDR3 DNA is TGTGCCAGCTCACCTACTAGCACAGATACGCAGTATTTT. Its protein is CASSPTSTDTQYF. This chain links TRBV18 with TRBJ2-3, with unresolved D. The germline V gene has CDR1 KGHSH and CDR2 LQKENI. Trimming took 3 bases from V and 0 from J, leaving 4 bases between them. This CDR3 has 13 amino acids.

This chain connects TRBV9 to TRBJ2-3; 9 nucleotides match TRBD2. CDR3 size: 18 residues. Germline lookup yields CDR1 SGDLS and CDR2 YYNGEE. The ends lost 0 bases at V and 4 bases at J; junction bases unmatched: 12. The CDR3 spells CASSVGPAAGTSPDTQYF. DNA of the CDR3: TGTGCCAGCAGCGTAGGACCCGCCGCCGGGACTAGCCCAGATACGCAGTATTTT.

The chain couples TRBV18 to TRBJ2-7, with 8 bases matching TRBD1. Germline trimming cut 5 bases from V and 4 bases from J; bases unmatched to any gene: 7. There are 14 residues in the CDR3. The germline gives CDR1 KGHSH, CDR2 LQKENI. The CDR3 DNA follows: TGTGCCAGCTCAGGGGACAGGACCTCATACGAGCAGTACTTC. Encoded protein: CASSGDRTSYEQYF.

This clone was recorded only once. V and J are TRBV7-2 and TRBJ2-3, with 7 bases fitting TRBD2. CDR1 is SGHTA, CDR2 FQGNSA, per germline. The J segment lost 4 bases and the V segment lost 5 bases, leaving 6 bases of the junction unmatched. The CDR3 sequence is 14 residues long. As DNA, the CDR3 is TGTGCCAGCAGCCCGGGGAGGGCATCAGATACGCAGTATTTT. It specifies CASSPGRASDTQYF. The full variable domain, completed using reference TRBV7-2 and TRBJ2-3, is GAGVSQSPSNKVTEKGKDVELRCDPISGHTALYWYRQSLGQGLEFLIYFQGNSAPDKSGLPSDRFSAERTGGSVSTLTIQRTQQEDSAVYLCASSPGRASDTQYFGPGTRLTVL.

This clone was observed once. The chain carries TRBV5-1 and TRBJ2-5; D gene ambiguous. Germline-derived CDR1 and CDR2 are SGHRS and YFSETQ. The CDR3 is 14 amino acids. Trimming shortened V by 0 bases and J by 1 base, and 7 bases separated the two germline ends. This chain's CDR3 is CASSLGATQETQYF. The CDR3 DNA sequence: TGCGCCAGCAGCTTGGGGGCGACCCAAGAGACCCAGTACTTC.

In DNA, the CDR3 is TGTGCCAGCAGCTTAGGACAGGGAGAAGGGTCTGGAAACACCATATATTTT. Translated, it gives CASSLGQGEGSGNTIYF. The J gene is TRBJ1-3, the V gene TRBV7-9, with 7 bases fitting TRBD1. After removal of 1 base from V and 1 base from J, the junction contained 7 bases not matched to a gene. In germline, CDR1 is SEHNR, CDR2 FQNEAQ (reference sequence). The CDR3 contains 17 residues.

V gene TRBV6-5 combines with J gene TRBJ2-7; a weak D match, TRBD1 (7 bases). The CDR3 is 14 amino acids. Germline V gene data show CDR1 as MNHEY and CDR2 as SVGAGI. V was shortened by 5 bases and J by 7 bases, with 18 bases between the two germline ends. The CDR3 DNA reads TGTGCCAGCAGTCCGACAGGGACTGTAGGGGAGCAGTACTTC. Translating it yields CASSPTGTVGEQYF.

The rearrangement links TRBV20-1 to TRBJ2-5; TRBD1 matches 7 bases. Germline V CDR1 and CDR2: DFQATT, SNEGSKA (reference sequence). J lost 5 bases, V lost 3 bases, and 9 bases had no gene match. CDR3 length: 14 residues. The chain's CDR3 is CSASRGSGGETQYF. The CDR3 DNA sequence: TGCAGTGCTAGTCGAGGGTCAGGGGGTGAGACCCAGTACTTC.

This chain joins TRBV10-1 and TRBJ1-2, with no clear D. CDR3 length: 12 residues. Trimming pared 0 bases from V and 8 bases from J, leaving 7 bases between. The V gene's germline CDR1 is WNHNN and CDR2 SYGVQD (reference sequence). CDR3 protein: CASSESYRGYTF. In DNA, the CDR3 is TGCGCCAGCAGTGAGTCATACAGAGGCTACACCTTC.

The rearrangement uses TRBV6-5 and TRBJ2-1, with D maybe TRBD2 (5 bases). Germline CDR1 and CDR2: MNHEY and SVGAGI. The CDR3 has 16 residues. The V and J ends lost 3 bases and 2 bases respectively, with 14 bases between them. The CDR3 DNA reads as TGTGCCAGCAGTTATCCTCCCGGAGGTACCTACAATGAGCAGTTCTTC. It yields the protein CASSYPPGGTYNEQFF.